These 32 T cell receptor beta chains came from one sample sequenced in a study of STAT5B mutations in CD4+ large granular lymphocyte leukemia (dated by TCRdb to 2022 to 2024). Preparation of the library involved the immunoSEQ multiplex PCR assay. TCRdb stores this immuneACCESS table with in-frame sequences only. Part of the clones is absent; in the studies checked, under half of the shortfall reflects unresolved V genes, and no reason is known for the rest. The sample table shows fewer than 35,000 clones, and roughly 72% are seen once. Roughly 2% of the sample is taken by the ten largest. Input material: CD4+ T cells from blood buffy coats. All receptors come from a human donor in good health.

This clone has only a few counts. The chain recombines TRBV5-1 with TRBJ1-3; no clear D. Trimming removed 2 bases from V and 0 bases from J, with 9 bases in between. This CDR3 has 15 amino acids. The germline gives CDR1 SGHRS, CDR2 YFSETQ. The CDR3 here is CASSLAASSGNTIYF. CDR3 DNA: TGCGCCAGCAGCTTAGCGGCCAGCTCTGGAAACACCATATATTTT.

This clone occurred a few times. V is TRBV7-9 and J is TRBJ1-3; D not certain. The CDR3 has 13 amino acids. The V end was cut by 6 bases, the J end by 4 bases, with 10 bases between. Germline CDR1 is SEHNR and CDR2 is FQNEAQ (reference sequence). For the CDR3, the DNA is TGTGCCAGCAGTCCCGGTCTCGGAAACACCATATATTTT. Protein product: CASSPGLGNTIYF.

The chain couples TRBV6-6 to TRBJ1-6; 7 bases agree with TRBD1. V trimming: 7 bases; J trimming: 6 bases; junction bases outside the gene matches: 9. Germline loops: CDR1 MNHNY, CDR2 SVGAGI (reference sequence). CDR3 length: 15 amino acids. The CDR3 region is CASITRDRINSPLHF. In DNA, the CDR3 is TGTGCCAGCATCACCCGGGACAGAATTAATTCACCCCTCCACTTT.

The CDR3: CASSLGPQWNTEAFF. CDR3 nucleotides: TGTGCCAGCAGCTTGGGCCCCCAGTGGAACACTGAAGCTTTCTTT. The V gene is TRBV5-6, the J gene TRBJ1-1; the D is unclear. The germline V and J ends were trimmed by 0 bases and 1 base, with 10 bases remaining between them. Germline V gene lookup returns CDR1 SGHDT and CDR2 YYEEEE. This CDR3 comprises 15 residues.

This clone appeared a few times. The V call is TRBV11-2, the J call TRBJ1-4; D is possibly TRBD1 (6 bases). V lost 1 base to trimming and J lost 0 bases, with 12 bases between them. The germline V gene has CDR1 SGHAT and CDR2 FQNNGV. The CDR3 contains 17 residues. Here the CDR3 reads CASSLGPQGPTNEKLFF. In DNA form, the CDR3 reads TGTGCCAGCAGCTTAGGCCCACAGGGACCAACTAATGAAAAACTGTTTTTT.

The chain carries TRBV19 and TRBJ1-1; 7 bases fit TRBD1. V shed 4 bases and J 4 bases; nucleotides not matched to a gene: 3. The CDR3 loop spans 13 amino acids. From germline, CDR1 is LNHDA and CDR2 SQIVND (reference sequence). The CDR3 DNA reads as TGTGCCAGTAGTACGAACAGGGGCACTGAAGCTTTCTTT. Its protein is CASSTNRGTEAFF.

The chain employs TRBV5-4 and TRBJ2-2, with TRBD2 matching 9 bases. In germline, CDR1 is SGHNT, CDR2 YYREEE (reference sequence). V trimming: 0 bases; J trimming: 9 bases; junction bases outside the gene matches: 6. This CDR3 has 15 residues. CDR3 sequence (DNA): TGTGCCAGCAGCTTGGAGCGGGGGGTGCCCCGGGAGCTGTTTTTT. It encodes CASSLERGVPRELFF.

The chain couples TRBV11-2 to TRBJ1-2, with 9 positions matching TRBD1. Germline V gene data show CDR1 as SGHAT and CDR2 as FQNNGV. Unmatched junction bases numbered 8, after V lost 5 bases and J lost 4 bases. The CDR3 is made up of 15 amino acids. CDR3 nucleotides: TGTGCCAGCAGCCAGGGACAGGGTGGAGCCTATGGCTACACCTTC. This sequence encodes CASSQGQGGAYGYTF.

V is TRBV5-1 and J is TRBJ2-7; 8 bases line up with TRBD1. CDR1 and CDR2 (germline): SGHRS, YFSETQ. This CDR3 has 18 residues. V lost 1 base, J lost 5 bases, and 17 bases stayed unmatched. The CDR3 reads CASSLRPTGQGWGHEQYF. In DNA form, the CDR3 reads TGCGCCAGCAGCTTGCGGCCGACAGGACAGGGTTGGGGGCACGAGCAGTACTTC.

The J gene is TRBJ1-4, the V gene TRBV18, with 7 bases that match TRBD1. This CDR3 has 16 amino acids. Looked up from germline, CDR1 is KGHSH and CDR2 is LQKENI. The J segment lost 0 bases and the V segment lost 6 bases, leaving 7 bases of the junction unmatched. The CDR3 protein is CASSGQETATNEKLFF. The CDR3 DNA reads as TGTGCCAGCTCCGGACAGGAAACTGCAACTAATGAAAAACTGTTTTTT.

J is TRBJ1-2 and V is TRBV4-1; D remains unclear. V was cut by 2 bases and J by 3 bases, with 13 bases left in between. CDR1 is MGHRA and CDR2 is YSYEKL in the germline V gene. The CDR3 has 15 amino acids. This chain's CDR3 is CASSQLKVTDYGYTF. The CDR3, as DNA: TGCGCCAGCAGCCAACTAAAGGTCACGGACTATGGCTACACCTTC.

This clone was seen more than once but under ten times. The chain uses TRBV6-6 and TRBJ1-5; no clear D. This CDR3 has 14 residues. In germline, CDR1 is MNHNY, CDR2 SVGAGI (reference sequence). V lost 2 bases and J lost 2, with 7 bases in between. The CDR3 nucleotides read TGTGCCAGCAGTTACAGGGTCGGCAATCAGCCCCAGCATTTT. Translating gives CASSYRVGNQPQHF.

This clone has only a few counts. The chain recombines TRBV5-3 with TRBJ1-1; 7 nucleotides agree with TRBD1. Being an ORF, TRBV5-3 has a function that is uncertain. Trimming took 4 bases from V and 7 from J; bases not matched to a gene: 7. The CDR3 extends over 13 amino acids. The CDR3, as DNA: TGTGCCAGAAGCCCTGGGACAGCTGGTGAAGCTTTCTTT. Residues: CARSPGTAGEAFF.

CDR3 bases: TGTGCCAGCAGCCTCACAGGGTACGTAAACGAGCAGTACTTC. It translates to CASSLTGYVNEQYF. This chain connects TRBV6-1 to TRBJ2-7; D perhaps matches TRBD1 (6 bases). The V end was cut by 6 bases, the J end by 5 bases, with 17 bases between. CDR1 is MNHNS, CDR2 SASEGT, per germline. The length of the CDR3 is 14 residues.

The chain recombines TRBV18 with TRBJ1-2, with D perhaps matching TRBD1 (5 bases). The V gene's germline CDR1 is KGHSH and CDR2 LQKENI. V lost 3 bases to trimming and J lost 5 bases, with 16 bases between them. The length of the CDR3 is 15 residues. The DNA for the CDR3 is TGTGCCAGCTCACCGCAAACAGGCAGTTATTATGGCTACACCTTC. This translates into CASSPQTGSYYGYTF.

This clone has a handful of counts. J is TRBJ1-1 and V is TRBV7-3; D not certain. Germline loops: CDR1 SGHTA, CDR2 FQGTGA. The CDR3 has 14 residues. V was clipped by 2 bases and J by 0 bases, with 7 bases between them. The CDR3 DNA follows: TGTGCCAGCAGCTTATTCAGACTGAACACTGAAGCTTTCTTT. Protein: CASSLFRLNTEAFF.

This clone appeared a few times. The V and J genes are TRBV5-6 and TRBJ1-2; no firm D call. The V gene lost 0 bases and the J gene lost 9 bases, with 9 bases spanning the gap. The CDR3 has 12 residues. CDR1 is SGHDT, CDR2 YYEEEE, per germline. Written as DNA, the CDR3 is TGTGCCAGCAGCTTGGGTCGGGATAGCTACACCTTC. Translating gives CASSLGRDSYTF.

This clone turned up a few times. The rearrangement links TRBV4-3 to TRBJ2-5; D is ambiguous. Per the germline V gene, CDR1 is LGHNA and CDR2 is YSLEER. Trimming pared 0 bases from V and 5 bases from J, leaving 7 bases between. The CDR3 consists of 13 residues. The CDR3 sequence: CASSQDVGETQYF. The CDR3 DNA reads TGCGCCAGCAGCCAAGATGTAGGGGAGACCCAGTACTTC.

The CDR3 protein is CASRGPGANVLTF. CDR3 coding DNA: TGTGCCAGCAGGGGACCTGGGGCCAACGTCCTGACTTTC. The chain couples TRBV9 to TRBJ2-6; D possibly matches TRBD1 or TRBD2 (5 bases each). The length of the CDR3 is 13 residues. Germline CDR1 is SGDLS and CDR2 is YYNGEE. Trimming removed 5 bases from V and 2 bases from J, with 5 bases in between.

J is TRBJ2-4 and V is TRBV5-1; no clear D. Germline CDR1 reads SGHRS; CDR2 reads YFSETQ. V was cut by 0 bases and J by 6 bases, with 7 bases left in between. This CDR3 has 13 amino acids. The CDR3 spells CASSLGSLNIQYF. The DNA of the CDR3 is TGCGCCAGCAGCTTGGGGAGTTTAAACATTCAGTACTTC.

This sequence joins TRBV9 and TRBJ2-3; 9 bases are a match to TRBD2. Germline lookup yields CDR1 SGDLS and CDR2 YYNGEE. There are 16 residues in the CDR3. V shed 0 bases, J shed 5 bases, and the junction held 7 bases outside the gene matches. CDR3 DNA sequence: TGTGCCAGCAGCGTAGGAGCTAGCGGGGTTAAAGATACGCAGTATTTT. Its protein is CASSVGASGVKDTQYF.

This clone was recorded only once. The chain combines TRBV18 with TRBJ2-7; 9 bases match TRBD2. J was trimmed by 4 bases and V by 2 bases; bases with no gene match: 6. Germline V CDR1 and CDR2: KGHSH, LQKENI. This CDR3 is built from 15 residues. Here the CDR3 reads CASSPGASGVYEQYF. The CDR3 DNA follows: TGTGCCAGCTCACCAGGGGCTAGCGGGGTGTACGAGCAGTACTTC.

V is TRBV4-2 and J is TRBJ1-6, with a tentative D call TRBD1 (6 bases). V shed 1 base and J shed 6 bases, with 7 bases lying between them. The CDR3 totals 14 residues. The germline V gene encodes CDR1 LGHNA and CDR2 YNFKEQ. The CDR3 DNA reads TGTGCCAGCAGCCAAGGGACAGCTAATTCACCCCTCCACTTT. Amino acids: CASSQGTANSPLHF.

This clone was seen a few times. The chain recombines TRBV6-4 with TRBJ1-5; D is unclear. Trimming removed 5 bases from V and 4 bases from J, with 9 bases in between. Germline CDR1 MRHNA, CDR2 SNTAGT. The CDR3 extends over 13 amino acids. The CDR3 loop reads CASSSEVNQPQHF. The CDR3, as DNA: TGTGCCAGCAGTTCTGAAGTAAATCAGCCCCAGCATTTT.

This chain connects TRBV29-1 to TRBJ2-6, with D unresolved. Germline V gives CDR1 SQVTM, CDR2 ANQGSEA. This CDR3 is 14 amino acids long. V was cut by 3 bases and J by 4 bases, with 10 bases left in between. Written as DNA, the CDR3 is TGCAGCGTTGATAAGGGCTCCGGGGCCAACGTCCTGACTTTC. Its translation: CSVDKGSGANVLTF. Full variable domain (outside the CDR3, taken from reference TRBV29-1 and TRBJ2-6): SAVISQKPSRDICQRGTSLTIQCQVDSQVTMMFWYRQQPGQSLTLIATANQGSEATYESGFVIDKFPISRPNLTFSTLTVSNMSPEDSSIYLCSVDKGSGANVLTFGAGSRLTVL.

The chain is built from TRBV27 and TRBJ1-1; no clear D gene. Germline CDR1 and CDR2: MNHEY and SMNVEV (reference sequence). Trimming shortened V by 6 bases and J by 1 base, and 9 bases separated the two germline ends. The CDR3 covers 13 residues. CDR3 loop: CASSFEKNTEAFF. CDR3 nucleotides: TGTGCCAGCAGCTTCGAAAAGAACACTGAAGCTTTCTTT.

This clone was observed a few times. The V call is TRBV7-6, the J call TRBJ1-1; D not resolved. The CDR3 contains 14 residues. V was clipped by 1 base and J by 6 bases, with 12 bases between them. Germline V gives CDR1 SGHVS, CDR2 FNYEAQ. CDR3: CASSLGAGSSEAFF. The CDR3 nucleotides read TGTGCCAGCAGCTTAGGCGCGGGGAGTTCTGAAGCTTTCTTT.

This clone has just one count. The chain recombines TRBV7-2 with TRBJ1-4; D possibly corresponds to TRBD1 (6 bases). The CDR3 consists of 13 residues. Trimming stripped 5 bases from V and 7 bases from J, with 11 bases between. CDR1 SGHTA and CDR2 FQGNSA come from the germline V gene. For the CDR3, the DNA is TGTGCCAGCAGCGCACAGGGTGGTGAAAAACTGTTTTTT. This gives the protein CASSAQGGEKLFF.

The genes are TRBV7-2 and TRBJ1-6, with D possibly TRBD1 on 5 matching bases. V was clipped by 5 bases and J by 7 bases, with 9 bases between them. This CDR3 comprises 13 residues. The V gene's germline CDR1 is SGHTA and CDR2 FQGNSA. CDR3 nucleotide sequence: TGTGCCAGCAGCCTGGGGGGAAATTCACCCCTCCACTTT. Its translation is CASSLGGNSPLHF.

The chain links TRBV19 to TRBJ1-2, with a weak D call TRBD1 (6 bases). Germline V gene lookup returns CDR1 LNHDA and CDR2 SQIVND (reference sequence). CDR3 length: 14 amino acids. Trimming removed 1 base from V and 4 bases from J, with 10 bases in between. The CDR3 DNA reads TGTGCCAGTAGTATAGCTGGACAGCTCTATGGCTACACCTTC. As protein: CASSIAGQLYGYTF.

The chain uses TRBV4-1 and TRBJ1-4, with TRBD1 matching over 8 bases. J gave up 3 bases and V 4 bases, and 13 bases lay outside the gene matches. CDR3 length: 18 residues. Germline V gives CDR1 MGHRA, CDR2 YSYEKL. The CDR3 region has the DNA TGCGCCAGCAGCCTCTCCCCTTGGACAGGGTCGCCTAATGAAAAACTGTTTTTT. As protein: CASSLSPWTGSPNEKLFF.

V usage is TRBV6-6 and J usage is TRBJ1-5; D ambiguous. Germline CDR1 MNHNY, CDR2 SVGAGI (reference sequence). V lost 9 bases and J 2 bases, leaving 14 bases between the germline ends. The CDR3 has 14 residues. The CDR3 protein is CASEAYQGNQPQHF. In DNA form, the CDR3 reads TGTGCCAGTGAGGCATATCAGGGCAATCAGCCCCAGCATTTT.